Below, one TCR beta chain is given with its context. The sample is drawn from a study of blood T cell repertoires in COVID-19. Repertoires were generated with immunoSEQ multiplex PCR, while TCRdb's copy carries only in-frame clones and drops some. The repertoire includes around 200,000 clones, around 85% of them detected once, and less than 15% sits in the top ten. The ends were cut back, 10 bases at V and 0 bases at J, with 11 bases in the middle. In germline, CDR1 is MNHEY, CDR2 SVGAGI. The CDR3 has 13 residues. The sequencing sample was made of peripheral blood. The V call is TRBV6-5, the J call TRBJ2-3, with D possibly matching TRBD1 (5 bases). This TCR was sampled from a man aged 45-65 years who had recovered from COVID-19. CDR3 region: CATRRGSTDTQYF. The CDR3, as DNA: TGTGCCACACGAAGGGGAAGCACAGATACGCAGTATTTT.